This entry features one T cell receptor beta chain sequence. The target antigen is unknown. Additional DNA sequences in this sample encode the identical CDR3. Trimming removed 3 bases at V and 0 bases at J, with 0 bases between. CDR1 and CDR2 (germline): DFQATT, SNEGSKA (reference sequence). This CDR3 comprises 11 residues. Only in-frame clones appear in the TCRdb table, and some are missing; sequencing was by immunoSEQ multiplex PCR. The sample gives more than 80,000 clones, approximately 85% of which show up once; around 3.6% is in the top ten. This sample was taken from a study of T cell responses to AZD1222 COVID-19 vaccine. Study conclusions and caveats: The number of AZD1222 recipients seropositive at baseline was only five to seven.

The J gene is TRBJ2-1, the V gene TRBV20-1, with unresolved D. Source: peripheral blood, taken 28 days after the second AZD1222 dose. This clonotype originated in an adult who received the AZD1222 COVID-19 vaccine. CDR3 DNA: TGCAGTGCTAGCTCCTACAATGAGCAGTTCTTC. Translating gives CSASSYNEQFF.